The following is a TCR beta chain sequence with its context. This specimen comes from a study of blood T cell repertoires in COVID-19. For the study at large: Donors in the United States, Italy and Spain gave samples during acute or convalescent COVID-19. T cells, B-cell-depleted T cells, or PBMCs supplied cDNA or gDNA.

Per the study methods: Scientists estimated how many nucleated cells there were by amplifying reference gene primers. The data were produced by immunoSEQ multiplex PCR, yet TCRdb's version contains in-frame clones alone and is incomplete. V and J calls and clone size are given by that table; D and trimming were obtained from the DNA. The table records about 14,000 clones, roughly 73% of them present only once. Sequencing was carried out using peripheral blood. The TCR comes from a boy between 2 and 10 years old with active or convalescent COVID-19.

The CDR3 DNA reads as TGTGCCAGCAGGGCGGACAGACAAGAGACCCAGTACTTC. Its protein is CASRADRQETQYF. The chain uses TRBV2 and TRBJ2-5; D perhaps matches TRBD1 (6 bases). V shed 6 bases and J shed 2 bases, with 10 bases lying between them. The CDR3 is 13 amino acids. Germline CDR1 and CDR2: SNHLY and FYNNEI.